This entry lists 13 T cell receptor beta chains sequenced from one sample in a study of cytomegalovirus exposure and HLA in healthy donors. PCR amplification relied on 60 Vbeta primers (plus 13 Jbeta primers). Assay: immunoSEQ multiplex PCR; the TCRdb copy retains only in-frame clones and omits some. The sample holds a few hundred thousand clones, 75% to 80% seen once. Sequencing was carried out using PBMCs. Receptors were obtained from a man aged 18 to 30 in good health and CMV-seronegative.

The gene calls are TRBV5-4 and TRBJ2-3; 8 positions match TRBD1. The length of the CDR3 is 15 residues. The V gene's germline CDR1 is SGHNT and CDR2 YYREEE (reference sequence). The ends lost 2 bases at V and 0 bases at J; junction bases unmatched: 2. This chain's CDR3 is CASSLGQGSTDTQYF. As DNA, the CDR3 is TGTGCCAGCAGCTTAGGACAGGGAAGCACAGATACGCAGTATTTT.

The chain is built from TRBV7-2 and TRBJ2-5, with D maybe TRBD2 (5 bases). This CDR3 comprises 13 residues. The V end was cut by 5 bases, the J end by 5 bases, with 12 bases between. Looked up from germline, CDR1 is SGHTA and CDR2 is FQGNSA. CDR3 in DNA: TGTGCCAGCAGCGCGGGTGAGGTGGAGACCCAGTACTTC. Amino acid sequence: CASSAGEVETQYF. The complete variable domain, with remaining parts taken from reference TRBV7-2 and TRBJ2-5, reads GAGVSQSPSNKVTEKGKDVELRCDPISGHTALYWYRQSLGQGLEFLIYFQGNSAPDKSGLPSDRFSAERTGGSVSTLTIQRTQQEDSAVYLCASSAGEVETQYFGPGTRLLVL.

The rearrangement links TRBV30 to TRBJ2-3; D might be TRBD1 (7 bases). CDR1 GTSNPN and CDR2 SVGIG come from the germline V gene (reference sequence). The V end was cut by 5 bases, the J end by 6 bases, with 12 bases between. The CDR3 covers 12 residues. The DNA for the CDR3 is TGTGCCTGGGAGGAGGGGGCGGATACGCAGTATTTT. Its translation: CAWEEGADTQYF.

This clone was counted a few times. This chain connects TRBV6-5 to TRBJ1-5, with 9 bases matching TRBD1. V shed 6 bases, J shed 7 bases, and the junction held 1 base outside the gene matches. CDR3 length equals 12 residues. Looked up from germline, CDR1 is MNHEY and CDR2 is SVGAGI. In nucleotides, the CDR3 is TGTGCCAGCAGACAGGGGGCCCAGCCCCAGCATTTT. Protein sequence: CASRQGAQPQHF.

CDR3 nucleotide sequence: TGTGCCCGGGGGTATTGGGGCGAGCAGTACTTC. This sequence encodes CARGYWGEQYF. V is TRBV30 and J is TRBJ2-5, with TRBD2 as a possible D gene (6 bases). The J call is uncertain, as TRBJ2-7 better fits the DNA end. Germline loops: CDR1 GTSNPN, CDR2 SVGIG (reference sequence). This CDR3 has 11 residues.

V gene TRBV5-6 combines with J gene TRBJ2-2, with D uncertain. The CDR3 loop spans 17 amino acids. Germline loops: CDR1 SGHDT, CDR2 YYEEEE. V was trimmed by 2 bases and J by 1 base, leaving 15 bases between them. The CDR3 sequence: CASSFTRRRLNTGELFF. In DNA form, the CDR3 reads TGTGCCAGCAGCTTCACCCGGCGCAGACTGAACACCGGGGAGCTGTTTTTT.

This rearrangement joins TRBV29-1 to TRBJ1-5; possible D gene TRBD1, 6 bases. Trimming removed 6 bases from V and 4 bases from J, with 10 bases in between. The CDR3 loop spans 12 amino acids. CDR1 SQVTM and CDR2 ANQGSEA come from the germline V gene. CDR3 in DNA: TGCAGCGTCCGGGACACAAATCAGCCCCAGCATTTT. This sequence encodes CSVRDTNQPQHF.

The chain has TRBV7-9 and TRBJ2-3, with unresolved D. CDR1 is SEHNR and CDR2 is FQNEAQ in the germline V gene (reference sequence). The CDR3 runs to 11 residues. V gave up 5 bases and J gave up 9 bases, with 9 bases separating them. This chain's CDR3 is CASSTVGTQYF. CDR3 sequence (DNA): TGTGCCAGCAGCACCGTGGGCACGCAGTATTTT. Full variable domain (rest looked up from reference TRBV7-9 and TRBJ2-3): DTGVSQNPRHKITKRGQNVTFRCDPISEHNRLYWYRQTLGQGPEFLTYFQNEAQLEKSRLLSDRFSAERPKGSFSTLEIQRTEQGDSAMYLCASSTVGTQYFGPGTRLTVL.

Only a few counts were recorded for this clone. The chain joins TRBV6-5 to TRBJ2-5, with D maybe TRBD1 (5 bases). In germline, CDR1 is MNHEY, CDR2 SVGAGI. The CDR3 covers 16 residues. Trimming took off 0 bases at V and 4 bases at J, with 15 bases between the two ends. The CDR3 DNA reads TGTGCCAGCAGTTACTCGATCAGGGTATCCCCAGAGACCCAGTACTTC. Amino acid sequence: CASSYSIRVSPETQYF.

This clone was seen only a few times. J is TRBJ1-5 and V is TRBV4-2; TRBD1 might be the D (5 bases). The CDR3 runs 17 residues. V shed 3 bases and J shed 1 base, with 16 bases lying between them. Per germline, CDR1 LGHNA and CDR2 YNFKEQ. The CDR3, as DNA: TGTGCCAGCAGCCAGGTTGGAGGGGTCGACAGCAATCAGCCCCAGCATTTT. Translated, it gives CASSQVGGVDSNQPQHF.

The V and J genes are TRBV4-3 and TRBJ2-4; 12 bases align to TRBD2. Germline V gives CDR1 LGHNA, CDR2 YSLEER. V was clipped by 5 bases and J by 5 bases; unmatched bases: 4. This CDR3 has 15 amino acids. The CDR3 DNA reads TGCGCCAGCAGCTTAAGGACTAGCGGGGAAAACATTCAGTACTTC. Translation: CASSLRTSGENIQYF.

This rearrangement joins TRBV4-3 to TRBJ2-3, with a possible D match to TRBD1 (6 bases). The CDR3 consists of 17 residues. CDR1 LGHNA and CDR2 YSLEER come from the germline V gene. The germline V and J ends were trimmed by 3 bases and 3 bases, with 19 bases remaining between them. The CDR3, as DNA: TGCGCCAGCAGCCAGAAATTTCAGGGGATAGGGACAGATACGCAGTATTTT. It encodes CASSQKFQGIGTDTQYF.

A single count supports this clone. This chain joins TRBV5-6 and TRBJ2-7; 7 nucleotides align to TRBD1. V gave up 4 bases and J gave up 5 bases; unmatched junction bases: 6. This CDR3 contains 13 residues. Germline CDR1 reads SGHDT; CDR2 reads YYEEEE. The CDR3 nucleotides are TGTGCCAGCAGCCGAACAGGGGTCGACGAGCAGTACTTC. Protein product: CASSRTGVDEQYF. The full variable domain, its missing parts supplied by reference TRBV5-6 and TRBJ2-7, is DAGVTQSPTHLIKTRGQQVTLRCSPKSGHDTVSWYQQALGQGPQFIFQYYEEEERQRGNFPDRFSGHQFPNYSSELNVNALLLGDSALYLCASSRTGVDEQYFGPGTRLTVT.